The 29 T cell receptor beta chains listed next were all sequenced from one sample in a study of blood T cell repertoires in COVID-19. Assay: immunoSEQ multiplex PCR; the TCRdb copy retains only in-frame clones and omits some. Of a few hundred thousand clones in the sample, 88% were seen once. The sequenced sample was PBMCs or T cells enriched from blood (not recorded which). Receptors were obtained from a woman aged 50 to 60 with acute COVID-19.

The genes are TRBV5-4 and TRBJ2-7, with 9 bases fitting TRBD2. The CDR3 totals 14 residues. V gave up 0 bases and J gave up 3 bases; unmatched junction bases: 1. Germline-derived CDR1 and CDR2 are SGHNT and YYREEE (reference sequence). CDR3 DNA sequence: TGTGCCAGCAGCTTGGTTAGCGGGAGCTACGAGCAGTACTTC. This sequence encodes CASSLVSGSYEQYF.

This chain uses TRBV12-5 with TRBJ2-5; 8 bases agree with TRBD1. V trimming: 4 bases; J trimming: 4 bases; junction bases outside the gene matches: 8. The CDR3 is 15 residues long. CDR1 is LGHNT and CDR2 is FRNRAP in the germline V gene. The CDR3 coding sequence is TGTGCTAGTGGTTCTCCAGGGGGCGCGGGAGAGACCCAGTACTTC. It codes for CASGSPGGAGETQYF. Full variable domain (outside the CDR3, taken from reference TRBV12-5 and TRBJ2-5): DARVTQTPRHKVTEMGQEVTMRCQPILGHNTVFWYRQTMMQGLELLAYFRNRAPLDDSGMPKDRFSAEMPDATLATLKIQPSEPRDSAVYFCASGSPGGAGETQYFGPGTRLLVL.

The rearrangement links TRBV19 to TRBJ2-1, with 8 bases matching TRBD2. With 9 bases clipped from V and 1 base from J, the junction kept 11 bases outside the gene matches. The CDR3 is made up of 16 amino acids. CDR1 LNHDA and CDR2 SQIVND come from the germline V gene (reference sequence). The CDR3 protein is CASAPGGRASYNEQFF. Written as DNA, the CDR3 is TGTGCCAGCGCCCCGGGGGGGCGAGCTTCCTACAATGAGCAGTTCTTC. The whole variable domain, filled in from reference TRBV19 and TRBJ2-1, reads DGGITQSPKYLFRKEGQNVTLSCEQNLNHDAMYWYRQDPGQGLRLIYYSQIVNDFQKGDIAEGYSVSREKKESFPLTVTSAQKNPTAFYLCASAPGGRASYNEQFFGPGTRLTVL.

The gene calls are TRBV6-6 and TRBJ2-2, with D possibly matching TRBD1 (6 bases). The CDR3 contains 16 residues. Trimming stripped 2 bases from V and 8 bases from J, with 18 bases between. Germline V lookup: CDR1 MNHNY, CDR2 SVGAGI (reference sequence). The CDR3 is CASSYGQHPLGGELFF. CDR3 coding DNA: TGTGCCAGCAGTTACGGACAGCACCCCCTGGGTGGGGAGCTGTTTTTT.

This clone was found once. The chain joins TRBV9 to TRBJ2-5; weak D call: TRBD2 (5 bases). Germline CDR1 and CDR2: SGDLS and YYNGEE. V lost 0 bases to trimming and J lost 5 bases, with 17 bases between them. The CDR3 totals 16 residues. Written as DNA, the CDR3 is TGTGCCAGCAGCGTAGAGTATGTGGGAGTACGGGAGACCCAGTACTTC. It is translated as CASSVEYVGVRETQYF. The full variable domain, completed using reference TRBV9 and TRBJ2-5, is DSGVTQTPKHLITATGQRVTLRCSPRSGDLSVYWYQQSLDQGLQFLIQYYNGEERAKGNILERFSAQQFPDLHSELNLSSLELGDSALYFCASSVEYVGVRETQYFGPGTRLLVL.

This rearrangement joins TRBV18 to TRBJ1-4, with TRBD1 matching over 8 bases. CDR1 is KGHSH and CDR2 is LQKENI in the germline V gene. The CDR3 spans 15 residues. V shed 3 bases and J 8 bases; nucleotides not matched to a gene: 8. The CDR3 reads CASSPGQGIVEKLFF. The CDR3 DNA reads TGTGCCAGCTCACCTGGACAGGGTATTGTGGAAAAACTGTTTTTT.

The chain is built from TRBV28 and TRBJ1-5; D not resolved. The CDR3 is 12 residues long. Trimming removed 5 bases from V and 12 bases from J, with 14 bases in between. The germline V gene encodes CDR1 MDHEN and CDR2 SYDVKM. The CDR3 loop is CASSPRPRYQHF. DNA for the CDR3: TGTGCCAGCAGTCCTAGACCTCGGTACCAGCATTTT. The complete variable domain, with remaining parts taken from reference TRBV28 and TRBJ1-5, reads DVKVTQSSRYLVKRTGEKVFLECVQDMDHENMFWYRQDPGLGLRLIYFSYDVKMKEKGDIPEGYSVSREKKERFSLILESASTNQTSMYLCASSPRPRYQHFGDGTRLSIL.

The V gene is TRBV28, the J gene TRBJ2-7; 8 bases align to TRBD2. The CDR3 runs 13 residues. Germline V lookup: CDR1 MDHEN, CDR2 SYDVKM. The V and J ends lost 4 bases and 6 bases, in that order; junction bases with no gene match: 5. The CDR3 DNA reads as TGTGCCAGCAGTTCAGCGGGAGTAGGCGAGCAGTACTTC. As protein: CASSSAGVGEQYF.

The chain joins TRBV28 to TRBJ2-6; D possibly corresponds to TRBD1 (6 bases). Germline-derived CDR1 and CDR2 are MDHEN and SYDVKM. Between the trimmed V and J ends, which lost 6 bases and 2 bases, there was a span of 8 bases. The CDR3 runs to 14 residues. The DNA of the CDR3 is TGTGCCAGCAGCCACAGGGCTGGGGCCAACGTCCTGACTTTC. Translation: CASSHRAGANVLTF.

The rearrangement joins TRBV28 to TRBJ2-5, with 10 bases lining up with TRBD2. The length of the CDR3 is 15 residues. The germline CDR1 and CDR2 sequences are MDHEN and SYDVKM. Losses at the gene ends were 7 bases for V and 3 bases for J; bases not matched to a gene: 8. The CDR3 spells CASTPVGLAEETQYF. The CDR3 coding sequence is TGTGCCAGCACCCCCGTAGGACTAGCGGAAGAGACCCAGTACTTC.

V is TRBV27 and J is TRBJ2-7; D possibly corresponds to TRBD2 (5 bases). Trimming cost V 6 bases and J 4 bases, with 13 bases left between them. The CDR3 totals 13 residues. Germline lookup yields CDR1 MNHEY and CDR2 SMNVEV (reference sequence). CDR3: CASRSTISYEQYF. CDR3 bases: TGTGCCAGCAGGTCGACTATTTCGTACGAGCAGTACTTC.

This sequence joins TRBV7-2 and TRBJ2-5, with D uncertain. This CDR3 comprises 14 residues. Trimming removed 3 bases from V and 4 bases from J, with 12 bases in between. Germline CDR1 SGHTA, CDR2 FQGNSA. CDR3 residues: CASSFGLSGETQYF. The CDR3 DNA sequence: TGTGCCAGCAGCTTCGGTCTTTCAGGAGAGACCCAGTACTTC.

V usage is TRBV30 and J usage is TRBJ1-1; TRBD1 might be the D (6 bases). The CDR3 length is 12 residues. The V and J ends lost 4 bases and 7 bases respectively, with 13 bases between them. Germline loops: CDR1 GTSNPN, CDR2 SVGIG (reference sequence). The CDR3, as DNA: TGTGCCTGGACCTTAGGGGGGGGTGAAGCTTTCTTT. Amino acid sequence: CAWTLGGGEAFF.

This rearrangement joins TRBV28 to TRBJ1-1; 8 bases match TRBD1. Trimming removed 3 bases from V and 1 base from J; junction bases left unmatched: 4. Looked up from germline, CDR1 is MDHEN and CDR2 is SYDVKM. This CDR3 spans 15 amino acids. The CDR3 DNA reads TGTGCCAGCAGTTTGGCAGGGGGCGCGAACACTGAAGCTTTCTTT. Translated, it gives CASSLAGGANTEAFF.

This clone has only a few counts. The chain links TRBV7-6 to TRBJ1-2; D is undetermined. The CDR3 has 16 residues. The V gene lost 0 bases and the J gene lost 0 bases, with 11 bases spanning the gap. Germline lookup yields CDR1 SGHVS and CDR2 FNYEAQ. CDR3 nucleotides: TGTGCCAGCAGCTTAGCAGCGGACGGTGCTAACTATGGCTACACCTTC. Translating gives CASSLAADGANYGYTF.

The CDR3 DNA follows: TGCAGTGCGCAGGGTGATTACGAGCAGTACTTC. This codes for CSAQGDYEQYF. The chain uses TRBV20-1 and TRBJ2-7, with D possibly being TRBD1 (5 bases). Trimming took off 6 bases at V and 4 bases at J, with 10 bases between the two ends. Germline V gene data show CDR1 as DFQATT and CDR2 as SNEGSKA (reference sequence). CDR3 length: 11 residues.

The rearrangement links TRBV4-2 to TRBJ2-7; D perhaps matches TRBD2 (5 bases). This CDR3 spans 17 amino acids. V was trimmed by 4 bases and J by 2 bases, leaving 21 bases between them. Germline V gene sequence: CDR1 LGHNA, CDR2 YNFKEQ. The CDR3 region has the DNA TGTGCCAGCAGCCGGAAAAAAGGGAGCGCAACCCCCTACGAGCAGTACTTC. Encoded protein: CASSRKKGSATPYEQYF.

This chain joins TRBV27 and TRBJ1-5, with D possibly matching TRBD1 (5 bases). The CDR3 contains 15 residues. V was clipped by 3 bases and J by 1 base, with 10 bases between them. Germline V gene lookup returns CDR1 MNHEY and CDR2 SMNVEV (reference sequence). Here the CDR3 DNA reads TGTGCCAGCAGTTTCGCCAGGGCCAGCAATCAGCCCCAGCATTTT. Its protein is CASSFARASNQPQHF.

V is TRBV9 and J is TRBJ2-7, with 8 bases that match TRBD1. The CDR3 has 15 amino acids. The junction had 7 bases not matched to a gene; V was cut back by 0 bases and J by 5 bases. Germline V gives CDR1 SGDLS, CDR2 YYNGEE. CDR3 amino acids: CASSVEGTGNDEQYF. The CDR3 DNA follows: TGTGCCAGCAGCGTAGAAGGGACAGGAAACGACGAGCAGTACTTC.

The rearrangement joins TRBV28 to TRBJ1-6, with D perhaps TRBD1 (6 bases). The length of the CDR3 is 12 residues. Per the germline V gene, CDR1 is MDHEN and CDR2 is SYDVKM. With 6 bases removed from V and 7 bases from J, the gap between germline ends came to 7 bases. This CDR3 reads CASSGQNSPLHF. CDR3 coding DNA: TGTGCCAGCAGCGGACAGAATTCACCCCTCCACTTT. Drawing the rest from reference TRBV28 and TRBJ1-6, the complete variable domain is DVKVTQSSRYLVKRTGEKVFLECVQDMDHENMFWYRQDPGLGLRLIYFSYDVKMKEKGDIPEGYSVSREKKERFSLILESASTNQTSMYLCASSGQNSPLHFGNGTRLTVT.

The rearrangement links TRBV9 to TRBJ1-5; 10 positions match TRBD1. Looked up from germline, CDR1 is SGDLS and CDR2 is YYNGEE. This CDR3 has 14 amino acids. The trim removed 3 bases at V and 7 bases at J, leaving 4 bases unmatched. This CDR3 reads CASSATGGWQPQHF. The CDR3 DNA follows: TGTGCCAGCAGCGCGACAGGGGGCTGGCAGCCCCAGCATTTT.

The chain combines TRBV7-2 with TRBJ2-2, with D maybe TRBD2 (6 bases). The V gene's germline CDR1 is SGHTA and CDR2 FQGNSA. Trimming removed 5 bases at V and 6 bases at J, with 16 bases between. The CDR3 is 15 amino acids. The CDR3 loop reads CASSRTSMVAGELFF. CDR3 coding DNA: TGTGCCAGCAGCCGCACTAGCATGGTAGCCGGGGAGCTGTTTTTT. Full variable domain (missing parts from reference TRBV7-2 and TRBJ2-2): GAGVSQSPSNKVTEKGKDVELRCDPISGHTALYWYRQSLGQGLEFLIYFQGNSAPDKSGLPSDRFSAERTGGSVSTLTIQRTQQEDSAVYLCASSRTSMVAGELFFGEGSRLTVL.

This chain connects TRBV5-4 to TRBJ2-7; D may be TRBD2 (5 bases). The CDR3 length is 15 residues. Trimming left V 1 base short and J 3 bases short, with 14 bases between. The germline gives CDR1 SGHNT, CDR2 YYREEE (reference sequence). The CDR3, as DNA: TGTGCCAGCAGCTTGTCCCAGCGGACGGACTACGAGCAGTACTTC. Translation: CASSLSQRTDYEQYF.

The CDR3 sequence is CASRDTSYEQYF. In nucleotides, the CDR3 is TGTGCCAGCAGGGACACCTCCTACGAGCAGTACTTC. The chain recombines TRBV28 with TRBJ2-7; the D gene is possibly TRBD1 (5 bases). From germline, CDR1 is MDHEN and CDR2 SYDVKM. The CDR3 totals 12 residues. Between the trimmed V and J ends, which lost 6 bases and 0 bases, there was a span of 6 bases.

The genes are TRBV5-1 and TRBJ2-1; TRBD1 matches 9 bases. Germline CDR1 is SGHRS and CDR2 is YFSETQ. Unmatched junction bases numbered 13, after V lost 4 bases and J lost 8 bases. The CDR3 runs to 16 residues. The CDR3 DNA reads as TGCGCCAGCAGCGCGGTCTCCGGGACAGGGAACCATGAGCAGTTCTTC. Translation gives CASSAVSGTGNHEQFF.

This chain connects TRBV6-5 to TRBJ1-2; D may be TRBD1 (6 bases). The ends were cut back, 4 bases at V and 7 bases at J, with 16 bases in the middle. This CDR3 contains 14 residues. Germline lookup yields CDR1 MNHEY and CDR2 SVGAGI. The CDR3 loop reads CASSLNRVSGGYTF. The CDR3 coding sequence is TGTGCCAGCAGTTTAAACAGGGTATCTGGTGGCTACACCTTC.

V gene TRBV28 combines with J gene TRBJ1-1, with TRBD1 matching 8 bases. V dropped 6 bases and J dropped 1; count of bases not matched to a gene: 1. Germline CDR1 is MDHEN and CDR2 is SYDVKM. The CDR3 sequence is 13 residues long. The CDR3 is CASSDRGNTEAFF. CDR3 bases: TGTGCCAGCAGCGACAGGGGGAACACTGAAGCTTTCTTT.

The chain joins TRBV5-1 to TRBJ1-4; the D is unclear. V lost 4 bases and J 8 bases, leaving 18 bases between the germline ends. CDR1 SGHRS and CDR2 YFSETQ come from the germline V gene. The CDR3 runs to 15 residues. The DNA of the CDR3 is TGCGCCAGCAGCCTCACTGCGGGATCGGGAGAAAAACTGTTTTTT. The encoded protein is CASSLTAGSGEKLFF.

This clone occurred once. An end of the junction does not agree with germline; a read error may underlie this. V usage is TRBV7-9 and J usage is TRBJ2-5, with D perhaps matching TRBD2 (5 bases). The CDR3 is 12 amino acids. From germline, CDR1 is SEHNR and CDR2 FQNEAQ (reference sequence). CDR3 nucleotide sequence: TGTGCCAGCAGCTTTGGGGTTCGGGAATTGAACTTC. This sequence encodes CASSFGVRELNF.